The 11 T cell receptor beta chains listed next were all sequenced from one sample in a study of blood T cell repertoires in COVID-19. Only in-frame clones appear in the TCRdb table, and some are missing; sequencing was by immunoSEQ multiplex PCR. The sample records about 160,000 clones, 87% being singletons. The sample was peripheral blood. The source of these receptors is a woman aged 70-85 years with COVID-19, enrolled during active disease.

The chain is built from TRBV9 and TRBJ2-1; 14 bases match TRBD2. Unmatched junction bases numbered 4, after V lost 3 bases and J lost 8 bases. The CDR3 totals 15 residues. Germline lookup yields CDR1 SGDLS and CDR2 YYNGEE. The CDR3 bases are TGTGCCAGCAGCGCGACTAGCGGGGGGGTTGATGAGCAGTTCTTC. Its translation is CASSATSGGVDEQFF.

CDR3 protein: CASGGSPLHF. For the CDR3, the DNA is TGTGCCAGCGGGGGGTCACCCCTCCACTTT. The V call is TRBV6-6, the J call TRBJ1-6, with a weak D call TRBD1 (5 bases). The CDR3 loop spans 10 amino acids. CDR1 and CDR2 (germline): MNHNY, SVGAGI (reference sequence). V shed 8 bases and J shed 10 bases, with 6 bases lying between them.

The chain links TRBV2 to TRBJ1-2, with 9 nucleotides matching TRBD1. There are 14 residues in the CDR3. Germline-derived CDR1 and CDR2 are SNHLY and FYNNEI. V trimming: 6 bases; J trimming: 5 bases; junction bases outside the gene matches: 7. CDR3 sequence: CASREQGQGYGYTF. The DNA of the CDR3 is TGTGCCAGCAGAGAGCAGGGACAGGGTTATGGCTACACCTTC. The whole variable domain, remainder taken from reference TRBV2 and TRBJ1-2, is EPEVTQTPSHQVTQMGQEVILRCVPISNHLYFYWYRQILGQKVEFLVSFYNNEISEKSEIFDDQFSVERPDGSNFTLKIRSTKLEDSAMYFCASREQGQGYGYTFGSGTRLTVV.

The genes are TRBV2 and TRBJ2-7; 8 bases agree with TRBD1. The V gene's germline CDR1 is SNHLY and CDR2 FYNNEI. The CDR3 covers 18 residues. V dropped 8 bases and J dropped 3; count of bases not matched to a gene: 21. The CDR3 DNA sequence: TGTGCCAGCGGCGTTCCCCTGCAGGGGGCACAAGGGGTCTACGAGCAGTACTTC. It codes for CASGVPLQGAQGVYEQYF.

The chain uses TRBV28 and TRBJ1-1; possibly TRBD1 for D (6 bases). The V end lost 9 bases, the J end lost 4 bases, and 18 bases lay between the germline ends. The CDR3 spans 14 residues. Per germline, CDR1 MDHEN and CDR2 SYDVKM. The CDR3 reads CASQRGGQGTEAFF. The CDR3 DNA reads TGTGCCAGTCAGCGAGGGGGTCAAGGCACTGAAGCTTTCTTT.

This rearrangement joins TRBV28 to TRBJ1-4; weak D call: TRBD1 (6 bases). Trimming took off 5 bases at V and 8 bases at J, with 12 bases between the two ends. The germline CDR1 and CDR2 sequences are MDHEN and SYDVKM. The CDR3 runs 13 residues. In DNA, the CDR3 is TGTGCCAGCAGTACCCCAGGGGTAGAAAAACTGTTTTTT. This sequence encodes CASSTPGVEKLFF.

This chain links TRBV5-1 with TRBJ2-1; the D is unclear. V was cut by 2 bases and J by 7 bases, with 7 bases left in between. Germline assignment: CDR1 SGHRS and CDR2 YFSETQ. The CDR3 length is 12 residues. CDR3 sequence reads: CASSFSGNEQFF. CDR3 DNA: TGCGCCAGCAGCTTTTCAGGAAATGAGCAGTTCTTC.

The J gene is TRBJ2-3, the V gene TRBV3-1 (or the pseudogene TRBV3-2); no firm D call. The CDR3 spans 16 residues. The V gene's germline CDR1 is LGHDT and CDR2 YNNKEL (reference sequence). V lost 1 base and J 0 bases, leaving 11 bases between the germline ends. CDR3: CASSQVHPPSTDTQYF. The CDR3 DNA is TGTGCCAGCAGCCAAGTACATCCTCCTAGCACAGATACGCAGTATTTT.

This clone was observed a single time. The sample has other DNA sequences that encode this CDR3 too. The J gene is TRBJ2-2, the V gene TRBV18; D unresolved. With 3 bases removed from V and 5 bases from J, the gap between germline ends came to 16 bases. Germline assignment: CDR1 KGHSH and CDR2 LQKENI. The CDR3 is 16 residues long. The DNA of the CDR3 is TGTGCCAGCTCACCCCTCGCTGGGCGCAATACCGGGGAGCTGTTTTTT. It encodes CASSPLAGRNTGELFF.

This chain's CDR3 is CASSSESRGFQPQHF. Written as DNA, the CDR3 is TGTGCCAGCAGCTCTGAGAGTCGGGGATTTCAGCCCCAGCATTTT. The chain has TRBV7-8 and TRBJ1-5; no clear D gene. Trimming removed 4 bases from V and 6 bases from J, with 16 bases in between. The CDR3 sequence is 15 residues long. CDR1 SGHVS and CDR2 FQNEAQ come from the germline V gene.

This clone was observed once. This sequence joins TRBV11-2 and TRBJ2-1, with D perhaps TRBD2 (5 bases). CDR3 length equals 16 residues. CDR1 and CDR2 (germline): SGHAT, FQNNGV. V was trimmed by 2 bases and J by 2 bases, leaving 13 bases between them. CDR3 coding DNA: TGTGCCAGCAGCTTACCGGGGATTCGGACCTACAATGAGCAGTTCTTC. Protein sequence: CASSLPGIRTYNEQFF.